The rows below give T cell receptor beta chains drawn from one sample of a study of cytomegalovirus exposure and HLA in healthy donors. The data were produced by immunoSEQ multiplex PCR, yet TCRdb's version contains in-frame clones alone and is incomplete. The sample shows 90,000 to 150,000 clones, 70% to 75% of them seen only once. Sequencing was done on a sample of PBMCs. All receptors derive from a woman aged 40-49 years in good health and CMV-seronegative. Both conserved end residues are part of each CDR3. The D gene is left open where the match is weak. Not all rows give a size; the values are once, few, many and, for expanded clones, a class.

>TRBJ2-7|TRBV28|14|-|-
TGTGCCAGCAGAACGCGTGGGCTGGGTAACGAGCAGTACTTC
CASRTRGLGNEQYF
>TRBJ2-2|TRBV7-3|16|-|TRBD2
TGTGCCAGCAGCTTTTGGGCGGGAGGAAGTTCCGGGGAGCTGTTTTTT
CASSFWAGGSSGELFF
>TRBJ2-3|TRBV30|15|-|-
TGTGCCTGGAGTGTCAGGGGTGCTTTGACAGATACGCAGTATTTT
CAWSVRGALTDTQYF
>TRBJ2-5|TRBV7-7|13|-|-
TGTGCCAGCAGCTTAGCGCTGCGTGAGACCCAGTACTTC
CASSLALRETQYF
>TRBJ2-7|TRBV29-1|13|few|TRBD2
TGCAGCGTTAGGACTAGCGGTTCCTACGAGCAGTACTTC
CSVRTSGSYEQYF
>TRBJ2-4|TRBV7-8|19|-|TRBD2
TGTGCCACCTCCTCGGGTGGGACTAGCGGGAGTTTTTCCAAAAACATTCAGTACTTC
CATSSGGTSGSFSKNIQYF
>TRBJ1-5|TRBV19|16|-|TRBD1
TGTGCCAGTAGCCCCTCCCCGGGGACAGGGGACGATCCCCAGCATTTT
CASSPSPGTGDDPQHF
>TRBJ2-1|TRBV5-1|14|-|TRBD2
TGCGCCAGCAGCTTGAGGAGCGGGGACAATGAGCAGTTCTTC
CASSLRSGDNEQFF
>TRBJ2-1|TRBV27|14|-|-
TGTGCCAGCAGCAGAAGTCTCTCCTACAATGAGCAGTTCTTC
CASSRSLSYNEQFF
>TRBJ2-5|TRBV7-9|14|-|-
TGTGCCAGCAGCTCCGGACTCGGCGGGGAGACCCAGTACTTC
CASSSGLGGETQYF
>TRBJ1-2|TRBV28|14|-|TRBD1
TGTGCCAGCAGTTTGCCAGACAGGGCCTATGGCTACACCTTC
CASSLPDRAYGYTF
>TRBJ2-5|TRBV7-2|15|-|-
TGTGCCAGCAGCTTAACTAGCCTCTCCCAAGAGACCCAGTACTTC
CASSLTSLSQETQYF
>TRBJ2-3|TRBV4-2|16|few|-
TGTGCCAGCAGCCTCAATGGACACGCAGACACAGATACGCAGTATTTT
CASSLNGHADTDTQYF
>TRBJ2-7|TRBV4-1|13|-|-
TGCGCCAGCAGCCAACAACAGGGATACGAGCAGTACTTC
CASSQQQGYEQYF
>TRBJ1-4|TRBV28|14|-|-
TGTGCCAGCAGGGAACAGGGCTCTAATGAAAAACTGTTTTTT
CASREQGSNEKLFF
>TRBJ2-7|TRBV2|14|-|-
TGTGCCAGCACCGCGGGATGGGCTCCTGGGGAGCAGTACTTC
CASTAGWAPGEQYF
>TRBJ2-1|TRBV7-7|15|-|TRBD2
TGTGCTAGCAGCTTAGGTAGCGGGAGCCTGAATGAGCAGTTCTTC
CASSLGSGSLNEQFF
>TRBJ1-2|TRBV9|12|-|-
TGTGCCAGCAGCGGTGAGAGGCTCGGCTACACCTTC
CASSGERLGYTF
>TRBJ2-5|TRBV5-1|14|-|TRBD1
TGCGCCAGCAGCACGGGACAGTTAGAAGAGACCCAGTACTTC
CASSTGQLEETQYF
>TRBJ2-7|TRBV7-2|14|-|TRBD2
TGTGCCAGCAGCTTTACTAGCGGATCCTACGAGCAGTACTTC
CASSFTSGSYEQYF
>TRBJ2-7|TRBV7-2|14|-|-
TGTGCCAGCAGCTTAGCGCCAGGGTCCTACGAGCAGTACTTC
CASSLAPGSYEQYF
>TRBJ2-1|TRBV7-2|16|few|TRBD2
TGTGCCAGCAGCTACACGTCCGGGACTATTTACAATGAGCAGTTCTTC
CASSYTSGTIYNEQFF
>TRBJ1-1|TRBV7-9|14|few|-
TGTGCCAGCAGCCACGGTGGAGTCGGCACTGAAGCTTTCTTT
CASSHGGVGTEAFF
>TRBJ2-1|TRBV29-1|15|-|TRBD2
TGCAGCGTTGATTACGCACTAGCGGGAGTGAATGAGCAGTTCTTC
CSVDYALAGVNEQFF
>TRBJ2-3|TRBV18|17|once|TRBD1
TGTGCCAGCTCACCGAGGCAGGGGGCATTCGGCACAGATACGCAGTATTTT
CASSPRQGAFGTDTQYF
>TRBJ1-1|TRBV6-5|13|-|-
TGTGCCAGCGGGGCAGGACTGAACACTGAAGCTTTCTTT
CASGAGLNTEAFF
>TRBJ1-5|TRBV2|12|-|-
TGTGCCAGCAGGAGGGTCTCTCAGCCCCAGCATTTT
CASRRVSQPQHF
>TRBJ1-4|TRBV4-2|16|-|TRBD1
TGTGCCAGCAGCCAAGGACAGGGAGATTCGGCTGAAAAACTGTTTTTT
CASSQGQGDSAEKLFF
>TRBJ1-5|TRBV20-1|11|few|TRBD1
TGCAGTGCCCTACAGGGGCAAGCCCAGCATTTT
CSALQGQAQHF
>TRBJ2-3|TRBV9|16|-|TRBD2
TGTGCCAGCAGCGTCGGGACTAGCGGGAGAAGAGATACGCAGTATTTT
CASSVGTSGRRDTQYF
>TRBJ1-5|TRBV7-2|14|few|-
TGTGCCAGCAGCCGTGGGGGAGGCAGTCAGCCCCAGCATTTT
CASSRGGGSQPQHF
>TRBJ2-1|TRBV11-2|13|-|TRBD2
TGTGCCAGCACTCTACCTAGCGGGAGGGAGCAGTTCTTC
CASTLPSGREQFF
>TRBJ2-5|TRBV7-2|17|-|TRBD2
TGTGCCAGCGTCTGGGCTAGCGGGGGGGTTGGTTTAGAGACCCAGTACTTC
CASVWASGGVGLETQYF
>TRBJ1-2|TRBV10-3|16|-|TRBD1
TGTGCCATCAGTGAGTCGAGTTGGACAGGCTACTATGGCTACACCTTC
CAISESSWTGYYGYTF
>TRBJ2-3|TRBV9|16|-|TRBD2
TGTGCCAGCAGCCTTCGACTAGCGGGAGCCCCAGATACGCAGTATTTT
CASSLRLAGAPDTQYF
>TRBJ2-7|TRBV2|15|-|TRBD2
TGTGCCAGCAGTATCGGAATAGCGGGGGGCTACGAGCAGTACTTC
CASSIGIAGGYEQYF
>TRBJ1-2|TRBV7-2|15|-|-
TGTGCCAGCAGCCCCAGGGGTCACACGAGTTATGGCTACACCTTC
CASSPRGHTSYGYTF
>TRBJ2-7|TRBV7-2|11|once|TRBD2
TGTGCCAGCGAGCGGGGGTCCGAGCAGTACTTC
CASERGSEQYF
>TRBJ2-5|TRBV10-3|16|-|-
TGTGCCATCAGCACACCTGGGGCCGGCAACCCCGAGACCCAGTACTTC
CAISTPGAGNPETQYF
>TRBJ2-2|TRBV7-9|16|-|-
TGTGCCAGCAGCTTAGTGCGGGGGCGTGATACCGGGGAGCTGTTTTTT
CASSLVRGRDTGELFF
>TRBJ2-7|TRBV27|14|-|-
TGTGCCAGCAGTAATACAGGGCAGTCCTACGAGCAGTACTTC
CASSNTGQSYEQYF
>TRBJ2-2|TRBV5-4|17|-|TRBD2
TGTGCCAGCAATAAGTTGACGACTAGCGGTAACACCGGGGAGCTGTTTTTT
CASNKLTTSGNTGELFF
>TRBJ2-1|TRBV5-1|14|once|TRBD2
TGCGCCAGCAGGCTAGCGGAGATGTACAATGAGCAGTTCTTC
CASRLAEMYNEQFF
>TRBJ2-5|TRBV9|15|-|TRBD2
TGTGCCAGCAGCGTCAGCGGGGCGTCACAAGAGACCCAGTACTTC
CASSVSGASQETQYF
>TRBJ1-2|TRBV28|14|few|TRBD1
TGTGCCAGCAGTCCTGGGACAGGTTTCTATGGCTACACCTTC
CASSPGTGFYGYTF
>TRBJ1-2|TRBV28|15|-|TRBD1
TGTGCCAGCAGTTCCATGGGACAGGGGGACTATGGCTACACCTTC
CASSSMGQGDYGYTF
>TRBJ1-1|TRBV7-9|15|-|TRBD1
TGTGCCAGCCGATCAGGCGCGGACAGGACTACTGGTGATTTCTTT
CASRSGADRTTGDFF
>TRBJ2-5|TRBV13|14|-|-
TGTGCCAGCAGCTTTTTTGCCAGGCAAGAGACCCAGTACTTC
CASSFFARQETQYF
>TRBJ1-2|TRBV28|14|-|-
TGTGCCAGCAGAGGAGGACAGAAGACCTATGGCTACACCTTC
CASRGGQKTYGYTF
>TRBJ2-4|TRBV7-9|17|-|-
TGTGCCAGCAGCCCTTCACTAGGGAGCCTAGCCAAAAACATTCAGTACTTC
CASSPSLGSLAKNIQYF
>TRBJ2-6|TRBV9|17|-|TRBD2
TGTGCCAGCAGCCTAGCGGGAGACGCCTCTGGGGCCAACGTCCTGACTTTC
CASSLAGDASGANVLTF
>TRBJ2-3|TRBV27|15|-|TRBD1
TGTGCCAGCAGTCGGGACAGGGTGGTCACAGATACGCAGTATTTT
CASSRDRVVTDTQYF
>TRBJ2-2|TRBV7-7|16|-|TRBD1
TGTGCTAGCAGCTCTTTTGGCGACAGGGACACCGGGGAGCTGTTTTTT
CASSSFGDRDTGELFF
>TRBJ2-3|TRBV19|16|-|TRBD2
TGTGCCAGTAGTAAATATAGCGGGTCTAGCACAGATACGCAGTATTTT
CASSKYSGSSTDTQYF
>TRBJ2-3|TRBV18|15|-|-
TGTGCCAGCTCACCATCGTTGCGGCGCACAGATACGCAGTATTTT
CASSPSLRRTDTQYF